This entry lists 16 T cell receptor beta chains sequenced from one sample in a study of blood T cell repertoires in COVID-19. Profiled with immunoSEQ multiplex PCR; TCRdb holds only in-frame clones, not every one. The repertoire holds over 75,000 clones, with approximately 89% as singletons. Sequences were obtained from peripheral blood. These receptors came from a woman older than 75 with active COVID-19.

V usage is TRBV28 and J usage is TRBJ2-5; 8 bases map to TRBD1. The CDR3 length is 14 residues. J gave up 1 base and V 6 bases, and 4 bases lay outside the gene matches. CDR1 and CDR2 (germline): MDHEN, SYDVKM. For the CDR3, the DNA is TGTGCCAGCAGCCAGGACAGGGTCCAAGAGACCCAGTACTTC. This encodes CASSQDRVQETQYF.

The rearrangement joins TRBV12-3 or TRBV12-4 to TRBJ1-1; tentatively, D is TRBD1 (6 bases). Trimming shortened V by 3 bases and J by 8 bases, and 13 bases separated the two germline ends. This CDR3 is built from 13 residues. The DNA for the CDR3 is TGTGCCAGCAGTTTGCATGGACAGCTCGAAGCTTTCTTT. The encoded protein is CASSLHGQLEAFF.

The genes are TRBV7-3 and TRBJ2-1, with D possibly matching TRBD2 (6 bases). Germline V lookup: CDR1 SGHTA, CDR2 FQGTGA. Trimming stripped 1 base from V and 9 bases from J, with 22 bases between. This CDR3 has 17 residues. CDR3 protein: CASSLRGVSIIPGEQFF. CDR3 bases: TGTGCCAGCAGCTTAAGGGGGGTCAGCATAATCCCCGGTGAGCAGTTCTTC.

The rearrangement links TRBV11-2 to TRBJ2-7; D is perhaps TRBD2 (5 bases). The length of the CDR3 is 12 residues. Germline assignment: CDR1 SGHAT and CDR2 FQNNGV. V lost 1 base and J 6 bases, leaving 7 bases between the germline ends. The CDR3 is CASSLGSGEQYF. CDR3 sequence (DNA): TGTGCCAGCAGCTTAGGGAGCGGCGAGCAGTACTTC.

About this clone itself: Other nucleotide sequences in the sample specify the same CDR3. The chain employs TRBV5-1 and TRBJ2-3; 9 bases match TRBD2. Germline CDR1 and CDR2: SGHRS and YFSETQ. The trim removed 2 bases at V and 3 bases at J, leaving 4 bases unmatched. The CDR3 has 15 residues. The CDR3 bases are TGCGCCAGCAGCTTCGCGGGAGGGCCGACAGATACGCAGTATTTT. Protein product: CASSFAGGPTDTQYF.

The rearrangement links TRBV28 to TRBJ1-5; 10 bases map to TRBD1. The germline V gene encodes CDR1 MDHEN and CDR2 SYDVKM. The CDR3 loop spans 16 amino acids. Trimming took 4 bases from V and 5 from J; bases not matched to a gene: 8. CDR3 DNA sequence: TGTGCCAGCAGTTCCGACAGGGGGCCTTGGGATCAGCCCCAGCATTTT. Its translation is CASSSDRGPWDQPQHF.

The rearrangement links TRBV9 to TRBJ2-3, with 7 bases identical to TRBD1. The CDR3 is made up of 15 amino acids. Per the germline V gene, CDR1 is SGDLS and CDR2 is YYNGEE. The ends lost 0 bases at V and 4 bases at J; junction bases unmatched: 5. The chain's CDR3 is CASSVEGQTADTQYF. The CDR3 region has the DNA TGTGCCAGCAGCGTAGAGGGACAGACTGCAGATACGCAGTATTTT.

This chain connects TRBV10-3 to TRBJ2-5, with 8 nucleotides matching TRBD1. Germline V gene sequence: CDR1 ENHRY, CDR2 SYGVKD. V lost 6 bases to trimming and J lost 5 bases; unmatched junction nucleotides: 8. The length of the CDR3 is 14 residues. CDR3 nucleotide sequence: TGTGCCATCAGGAAGCAGGGGGCGCGGGAGACCCAGTACTTC. It specifies CAIRKQGARETQYF.

The V and J genes are TRBV18 and TRBJ2-5; D not certain. The V gene's germline CDR1 is KGHSH and CDR2 LQKENI. The CDR3 is 13 residues long. Trimming pared 5 bases from V and 2 bases from J, leaving 9 bases between. The CDR3 sequence: CASSVVLQETQYF. The CDR3 nucleotides are TGTGCCAGCTCAGTAGTACTACAAGAGACCCAGTACTTC.

This chain links TRBV3-1 (or the pseudogene TRBV3-2) with TRBJ2-7; D remains ambiguous. The CDR3 contains 14 residues. Germline lookup yields CDR1 LGHDT and CDR2 YNNKEL (reference sequence). The V and J ends lost 0 bases and 3 bases respectively, with 9 bases between them. In DNA, the CDR3 is TGTGCCAGCAGCCAAGATAACACCAACTACGAGCAGTACTTC. It translates to CASSQDNTNYEQYF.

This clone was counted between two and nine times. V usage is TRBV9 and J usage is TRBJ1-1; 7 bases are shared with TRBD1. The CDR3 sequence is 15 residues long. V gave up 0 bases and J gave up 3 bases; unmatched junction bases: 5. CDR1 is SGDLS and CDR2 is YYNGEE in the germline V gene. The CDR3 DNA follows: TGTGCCAGCAGCGTAGAACAGGGGTTGCACACTGAAGCTTTCTTT. This encodes CASSVEQGLHTEAFF. Full variable domain (remainder filled in from reference TRBV9 and TRBJ1-1): DSGVTQTPKHLITATGQRVTLRCSPRSGDLSVYWYQQSLDQGLQFLIQYYNGEERAKGNILERFSAQQFPDLHSELNLSSLELGDSALYFCASSVEQGLHTEAFFGQGTRLTVV.

The chain joins TRBV6-5 to TRBJ2-3; 8 bases fit TRBD2. The V gene's germline CDR1 is MNHEY and CDR2 SVGAGI. The trim removed 10 bases at V and 4 bases at J, leaving 10 bases unmatched. There are 14 residues in the CDR3. This CDR3 is CATNLAGAADTQYF. CDR3 bases: TGTGCCACCAATCTAGCGGGTGCTGCAGATACGCAGTATTTT.

This sequence joins TRBV19 and TRBJ2-2; TRBD1 matches at 9 bases. Germline V lookup: CDR1 LNHDA, CDR2 SQIVND (reference sequence). The CDR3 is made up of 16 amino acids. Losses at the gene ends were 3 bases for V and 3 bases for J; bases not matched to a gene: 5. DNA for the CDR3: TGTGCCAGTAGTATGGGGACAGGGAGGGACACCGGGGAGCTGTTTTTT. It codes for CASSMGTGRDTGELFF.

The chain couples TRBV28 to TRBJ1-5; 7 bases match TRBD1. Germline V gene lookup returns CDR1 MDHEN and CDR2 SYDVKM. V shed 6 bases, J shed 5 bases, and the junction held 13 bases outside the gene matches. This CDR3 has 16 amino acids. The CDR3 here is CASSWGDRAVYQPQHF. In DNA, the CDR3 is TGTGCCAGCAGCTGGGGCGACAGGGCGGTATATCAGCCCCAGCATTTT.

The rearrangement joins TRBV5-6 to TRBJ2-3; 15 bases align to TRBD2. The CDR3 is 17 residues long. Trimming cost V 4 bases and J 2 bases; bases outside gene matches: 5. Germline V lookup: CDR1 SGHDT, CDR2 YYEEEE. The chain's CDR3 is CASSLRTSGRATDTQYF. CDR3 DNA: TGTGCCAGCAGCCTGAGGACTAGCGGGAGGGCCACAGATACGCAGTATTTT.

V is TRBV7-3 and J is TRBJ2-3, with D unresolved. The CDR3 has 16 residues. The V gene's germline CDR1 is SGHTA and CDR2 FQGTGA. V shed 5 bases and J shed 1 base, with 16 bases lying between them. CDR3 bases: TGTGCCAGCAGCCCCTCGAGCCTTATCGGCACAGATACGCAGTATTTT. Its translation is CASSPSSLIGTDTQYF.